This T cell receptor (beta chain) was captured by sequencing in a study of blood T cell repertoires in COVID-19. For the study at large: COVID-19 samples from acute and convalescent phases originated in the United States, Italy and Spain. Sample material is recorded as cDNA or gDNA derived from T cells, B-cell-depleted T cells, or PBMCs.

Original data processing: Nucleated cell number was recorded as an estimate derived from reference gene primer amplification. Assay used: immunoSEQ multiplex PCR; TCRdb lists only in-frame clones, some missing. V, J and clone size are those of that table, while D and trimming were read from the DNA. The sample includes 120,000 to 150,000 clones, approximately 80% of them seen just once. The sequenced sample consisted of peripheral blood. The receptor was isolated from a human donor with acute or convalescent COVID-19. The donor label of this sample is uncertain.

CDR3 in amino acids: CASSPRESNQPQHF. For the CDR3, the DNA is TGTGCCAGCAGCCCTCGGGAGAGCAATCAGCCCCAGCATTTT. The V and J genes are TRBV11-2 and TRBJ1-5, with D unclear. The CDR3 length is 14 residues. CDR1 is SGHAT, CDR2 FQNNGV, per germline. V lost 5 bases, J lost 1 base, and 9 bases lay in between.